The rows below give T cell receptor beta chains drawn from one sample of a study of blood T cell repertoires in COVID-19. Measured with immunoSEQ multiplex PCR; TCRdb has only the in-frame clones, and not every one. Among 150,000 to 200,000 clones, 80% to 85% were seen once, and the ten largest hold about 4.8%. The sequenced sample was peripheral blood. The receptors shown here come from a woman aged 25 to 39 with acute or convalescent COVID-19. CDR3s include the opening cysteine and the closing phenylalanine or tryptophan. The order of the fields is J gene, clone size, D gene, CDR3 length, V gene, CDR3 protein, CDR3 DNA. A D gene is named only where the DNA matches it firmly. The size entry is marked missing in some rows and otherwise reads once, few, many or a size class.

>TRBJ1-5|-|TRBD1|15|TRBV19
CASSMGDSQDQPQHF
TGTGCCAGTAGTATGGGGGACAGCCAAGATCAGCCCCAGCATTTT
>TRBJ1-5|-|-|15|TRBV15
CATSLNRASNQPQHF
TGTGCCACCAGCTTAAACAGGGCTAGCAATCAGCCCCAGCATTTT
>TRBJ1-6|-|TRBD1|19|TRBV4-1
CASSRIFAAGQGGESPLHF
TGCGCCAGCAGCCGAATATTCGCTGCGGGACAGGGTGGTGAGTCACCCCTCCACTTT
>TRBJ1-4|-|-|12|TRBV2
CASRGANEKLFF
TGTGCCAGCAGGGGGGCGAATGAAAAACTGTTTTTT
>TRBJ1-2|-|TRBD1|15|TRBV28
CASVITPGQGNGYTF
TGTGCCAGCGTCATAACCCCGGGACAGGGTAATGGCTACACCTTC
>TRBJ2-6|-|-|16|TRBV7-9
CASSLGHRAGANVLTF
TGTGCCAGCAGCTTAGGGCACAGGGCTGGGGCCAACGTCCTGACTTTC
>TRBJ2-1|-|TRBD2|15|TRBV5-1
CASSLSGRTYNEQFF
TGCGCCAGCAGCTTGAGCGGGAGAACCTACAATGAGCAGTTCTTC
>TRBJ1-1|-|-|16|TRBV6-5
CASSYRTRRVNTEAFF
TGTGCCAGCAGTTACAGGACCCGCAGGGTTAACACTGAAGCTTTCTTT
>TRBJ2-3|-|-|19|TRBV19
CASSIGQGRISLNTDTQYF
TGTGCCAGTAGTATAGGTCAGGGGAGAATTTCTTTGAACACAGATACGCAGTATTTT
>TRBJ2-7|-|TRBD2|15|TRBV5-1
CASSFGLAGANEQYF
TGCGCCAGCAGCTTTGGACTAGCGGGAGCGAACGAGCAGTACTTC
>TRBJ1-1|-|TRBD1|11|TRBV13
CASSNRGEAFF
TGTGCCAGCAGCAACAGGGGTGAAGCTTTCTTT
>TRBJ2-5|-|TRBD2|20|TRBV7-8
CASSLPTGTSGRWGLETQYF
TGTGCCAGCAGCCTGCCTACCGGGACTAGCGGGAGATGGGGTCTAGAGACCCAGTACTTC
>TRBJ1-2|-|TRBD1|15|TRBV19
CASRDRGQNSYGYTF
TGTGCCAGCCGGGACAGGGGGCAAAATAGCTATGGCTACACCTTC
>TRBJ2-3|-|-|15|TRBV5-1
CASSLRGAYTDTQYF
TGCGCCAGCAGCCTCCGTGGGGCCTACACAGATACGCAGTATTTT
>TRBJ1-3|-|TRBD1|16|TRBV9
CASSPRTGPSGNTIYF
TGTGCCAGCAGCCCCCGGACAGGGCCCTCTGGAAACACCATATATTTT
>TRBJ2-7|-|-|15|TRBV7-8
CASSPPSGTKDEQYF
TGTGCCAGCAGCCCCCCCTCCGGGACAAAGGACGAGCAGTACTTC
>TRBJ2-7|-|-|14|TRBV7-9
CASSLHEASYEQYF
TGTGCCAGCAGCTTACATGAGGCCAGCTACGAGCAGTACTTC
>TRBJ2-7|-|TRBD1|16|TRBV5-1
CASSLGGGTGSYEQYF
TGCGCCAGCAGCTTGGGGGGTGGGACAGGCTCCTACGAGCAGTACTTC
>TRBJ1-1|-|-|14|TRBV29-1
CSVAAGIMNTEAFF
TGCAGCGTTGCAGCGGGGATCATGAACACTGAAGCTTTCTTT
>TRBJ2-5|-|-|13|TRBV6-2/TRBV6-3
CASSYSSSETQYF
TGTGCCAGCAGTTACTCTTCTTCCGAGACCCAGTACTTC
>TRBJ2-7|-|TRBD1|12|TRBV29-1
CSVGTGTYEQYF
TGCAGCGTAGGGACAGGAACCTACGAGCAGTACTTC
>TRBJ1-6|-|-|14|TRBV19
CASSVGVSDSPLHF
TGTGCCAGTTCCGTCGGGGTTTCGGATTCACCCCTCCACTTT
>TRBJ1-2|-|TRBD1|15|TRBV6-5
CASSPEGQGTYGYTF
TGTGCCAGCAGTCCAGAGGGACAGGGTACCTATGGCTACACCTTC
>TRBJ2-7|-|-|14|TRBV19
CASKSGSGTYEQYF
TGTGCCAGTAAAAGCGGCTCGGGGACCTACGAGCAGTACTTC
>TRBJ2-3|-|TRBD2|18|TRBV19
CASSTNPGLAGDTDTQYF
TGTGCCAGTAGTACTAATCCGGGACTAGCGGGAGATACAGATACGCAGTATTTT
>TRBJ2-7|-|TRBD2|14|TRBV19
CASSIGGTHYEQYF
TGTGCCAGTAGTATCGGGGGGACCCACTACGAGCAGTACTTC
>TRBJ1-2|-|-|15|TRBV7-9
CASSFQQPANYGYTF
TGTGCCAGCAGCTTCCAACAGCCAGCTAACTATGGCTACACCTTC
>TRBJ2-7|-|TRBD1|15|TRBV13
CASSLPGQGHYEQYF
TGTGCCAGCAGCTTACCGGGACAGGGGCACTACGAGCAGTACTTC
>TRBJ2-2|-|TRBD1|17|TRBV19
CASSASGTGSNTGELFF
TGTGCCAGTAGTGCCTCCGGGACAGGATCGAACACCGGGGAGCTGTTTTTT
>TRBJ2-1|-|TRBD1|16|TRBV7-2
CASSLVRGTGSNEQFF
TGTGCCAGCAGCTTAGTTCGGGGGACAGGCTCTAATGAGCAGTTCTTC
>TRBJ1-4|-|TRBD1|15|TRBV27
CASSALDRTNEKLFF
TGTGCCAGCAGTGCCCTGGACAGGACTAATGAAAAACTGTTTTTT
>TRBJ1-1|once|-|11|TRBV6-5
CASRERFEAFF
TGTGCCAGCAGGGAGCGGTTTGAAGCTTTCTTT
>TRBJ2-1|-|-|15|TRBV6-5
CASRWVSGQSNEQFF
TGTGCCAGCAGATGGGTGAGCGGGCAAAGTAATGAGCAGTTCTTC
>TRBJ2-1|-|TRBD2|14|TRBV7-6
CATSPSGRNYEQFF
TGTGCCACCTCCCCTAGCGGGAGGAATTATGAGCAGTTCTTC